Reported below is one T cell receptor beta chain. Its matching antigen is unknown. The source of the sample is a study of cytomegalovirus exposure and HLA in healthy donors. Study at large: Most genotyped donors, about four fifths of about 400, had Caucasian-associated genetic ancestry.

Study-level points and caveats: When presence/absence was analysed, sequencing depth was taken to be roughly uniform across donors.

Primers for the PCR totalled 60 Vbeta and 13 Jbeta. This table comes from immunoSEQ multiplex PCR, and its TCRdb copy is limited to in-frame clones, with some not included. The sample yields 85,000 to 90,000 clones, approximately 65% seen once. Germline CDR1 reads SEHNR; CDR2 reads FQNEAQ (reference sequence). The CDR3 is 14 amino acids. The trim removed 4 bases at V and 4 bases at J, leaving 4 bases unmatched. The source material was PBMCs. V usage is TRBV7-9 and J usage is TRBJ1-2, with 9 bases identical to TRBD1. This TCR was recovered from a man aged 30 to 39 in good health and CMV-seronegative. CDR3 protein: CASSYTGGFYGYTF. The DNA of the CDR3 is TGTGCCAGCAGCTACACAGGGGGCTTCTATGGCTACACCTTC.